This TCR beta chain was identified in a study of cytomegalovirus exposure and HLA in healthy donors (dated by TCRdb to the late 2010s). Turning to the overall study: In an earlier analysis of roughly 500 of the donors, approximately 300 Gb of sequence data and some 120 million unique TCR beta sequences from roughly 180 million T cells were reported. An early release that covered several hundred HLA-typed donors contained around 300 gigabases of sequencing data and 85 million to 100 million unique TCR sequences. Among the approximately 400 genotyped donors, 75% to 90% belonged to the genetic ancestry cluster associated with self-reported Caucasian donors. The study aimed to test whether cataloging public T cell receptors could reveal signatures of past pathogen exposure. Using immunosequencing, the study profiled T cell repertoires from 500 to 800 subjects and related those repertoires to cytomegalovirus serostatus. Along with the approximately 650-subject first cohort, a separate validation cohort of more than 90 different subjects was used. The study combined high-throughput TCR immunosequencing, statistical association of individual TCRs with disease status, and machine learning to predict cytomegalovirus infection status. A later analysis re-analyzed previously published TCR beta repertoires from roughly 690 donors and added high-resolution HLA genotyping to study TCR occurrence patterns. The later analysis used no new phenotypic data to find candidate immune exposures, relying instead on TCR beta sequences and their occurrence across donors. An earlier analysis of approximately 500 of the donors applied high-throughput TCR beta sequencing to assess whether each TCR beta V gene segment acted as functional or pseudogenic. Alongside the repertoire data, information on donor age, sex, ethnicity and CMV serostatus was compiled. Genome-wide SNP genotypes for about 55% of the roughly 670 donors were used in a later genetic analysis, which treated that subset as a discovery cohort. Every discovery cohort repertoire had been produced on one sequencing platform. Class I and class II HLA loci were covered by the typing at four-digit resolution. The number of typed donors differed by locus: 629-630 for A, B, C, DRB1 and DQB1; 500 to 550 for DQA1; approximately 600 for DPA1; and around 490 for DPB1. Four to six DR-DQ haplotypes were handled as single units for association and clustering because linkage in the cohort was strong. On average, roughly 240,000 unique TCR beta nucleotide sequences were sequenced per donor among 398 genotyped donors of the cohort, with roughly a sixth of those sequences being non-productive.

With respect to this clone: Its antigen has not been determined. No quality values exist for individual bases; no much larger clone is one base distant.

In total, over 600 healthy bone marrow donors made up the cohort. Cohort members were all nominally healthy when sampled, although unrecorded immune exposures were likely present. The donor was CMV seronegative and was included in the group of 352 seronegative cohort members. Each donor provided a peripheral blood sample, and peripheral blood mononuclear cells were used for TCR beta sequencing. The Qiagen DNeasy Blood Extraction Kit was used to extract genomic DNA from the blood cell samples. The germline V gene (reference sequence) yields PRHDT for CDR1 and FYEKMQ for CDR2. The CDR3 goes from the cysteine to the phenylalanine over 15 residues. The only DNA kept is the CDR3, 45 bases in frame from the first base. From V the trimming removes 5 bases and from J it removes 5 bases, while the gene matches leave 4 bases of the junction unaccounted for. Summary of the overall study and its limitations: A cluster of highly shared sequence variants was judged likely to represent a technical artifact of the sequencing pipeline. Several of the top co-occurrence clusters appeared to be linked to parvovirus B19, influenza, CMV and Epstein-Barr virus, according to a later analysis. A later genetic analysis associated a missense DCLRE1C variant with V-gene and J-gene trimming of TCR beta chains, and an independent cohort replicated the association. Some IMGT-functional V segments, including TRBV6-2 and TRBV6-3, could not be distinguished by the 87-base-pair reads and were therefore excluded. Specific HLA alleles were associated with more than 15,000 TCR beta sequences at a false discovery rate of 0.05 in a later analysis. Immune exposure information for the cohort was limited to CMV serostatus. It was suggested by the authors that the approach could potentially be generalized to other disease states and immunological phenotypes. In a later analysis, the rate of TCR association differed among HLA loci, with DRB1 alleles having the most associated TCRs and HLA-C alleles having the fewest. Broadly in line with IMGT annotations, most TCR beta V segments showed up in productive rearrangements about 90% or about 30% of the time in an earlier analysis of around 550 of the donors. A further reported finding was that TCR beta sequences accurately predicted the HLA-A and HLA-B alleles for most subjects in the first cohort. When HLA alleles, especially DR and DQ, strongly co-occurred, attributing TCR associations to individual alleles was difficult. Because counts were too low, seventeen rarely observed V segments, including chromosome 9 orphons, were excluded from the earlier analysis of about 500 of the donors. Sequencing depth was assumed to be roughly uniform across donors in the presence/absence analyses, though that assumption may not hold. Because HLA typing was missing for some donors at each locus, association tests included only the typed subset. Only TCR beta chains were sequenced in this cohort, and the absence of alpha or paired-chain data limited detectable features. According to a later genetic analysis, donors in an Asian-associated ancestry cluster had fewer N-insertions in productive TCRs than the approximately 630-donor mean. In a later analysis, HLA-associated TCR beta chains showed more clonal expansion and lower generation probabilities than non-associated chains that were equally common. Cytomegalovirus status was reported to be diagnosed by the classifier with high specificity and sensitivity in both the original and validation cohorts. According to a later analysis, most CMV-associated TCR beta chains appeared to be HLA-restricted, and the HLA associations seemed to be driven largely by CMV exposure. Correlated functional status among segregating V segments might reflect linkage disequilibrium, but an unknown experimental factor could not be ruled out. A few of the identified cytomegalovirus-associated TCR beta chains were confirmed in vitro to be specific for cytomegalovirus antigens. Most TCR sequences were observed very rarely across donors, whereas some public TCRs were present in many individuals. The study listed 150 to 200 TCR beta chains as associated with cytomegalovirus.

The method was the immunoSEQ multiplex PCR assay. For the multiplex PCR, a mixture combining 60 forward primers for TCR Vbeta segments and 13 reverse primers for TCR Jbeta segments was used. The CDR3 region of rearranged TCR beta genes was amplified from genomic DNA by a multiplex PCR assay. Amplified TCR beta libraries were sequenced as 87-base-pair reads on the Illumina HiSeq System. Processing in the source paper ran as follows. In a later analysis, tens of millions of unique TCR beta chains were counted across the 690 or so repertoires, and around 10 million of these chains were shared by at least two donors. Raw reads were error-corrected and collapsed into unique sequences by a nearest-neighbor algorithm in which closely related sequences were merged to remove PCR and sequencing errors. CDR3 sequences were aligned to IMGT reference sequences to assign V, D and J gene segments. For a sequence to be retained, a match of at least six nucleotides was required to both a V gene segment and a J gene segment. Rearrangements were called productive when the CDR3 lacked stop codons and stayed in frame with V and J; all others were non-productive. CDR3 was defined by IMGT convention, running from the second conserved V-encoded cysteine to the conserved J-encoded phenylalanine. In an earlier analysis of just under 600 of the donors, sequences lacking an unambiguous match to a single V gene segment were excluded. An earlier analysis of fewer than 750 of the donors classified V segments as functional when productive rearrangements were above 56.7% and as segregating when the standard deviation between donors was above 5%. A statistical classification framework was built to diagnose cytomegalovirus status from the catalog of TCR beta chain sequences. In a later analysis, V and J genes were assigned by comparing TCR nucleotide sequences against IMGT/GENE-DB human TR gene sequences. Using the TCRdist pipeline, a later analysis assigned CDR3 sequences along with most-parsimonious VDJ recombination scenarios. In a later analysis, each TCR beta chain was defined by its CDR3 amino acid sequence together with its V-gene family, and reads without a unique V-gene family were excluded. In a later analysis, nearly 600 highly shared, low-generation-probability nucleotide sequences were removed to address suspected cross-contamination and a sequencing artifact. In a later analysis, a clonal expansion index for each public chain was calculated from normalized within-repertoire ranks of inferred template counts. Generation probabilities in a later analysis came from a VDJ recombination model fitted to out-of-frame rearrangements, and those results were checked against IGoR. In a later analysis, hypergeometric tests were used to score TCR-TCR, TCR-HLA and TCR-CMV co-occurrence, with a repertoire-size bias correction applied to TCR pairs. In a later analysis, false discovery rates were estimated by permuting HLA or CMV assignments 20 times. In a later analysis, co-occurring TCRs were grouped using DBSCAN, and TCRdist sequence similarity was added for clustering within HLA-allele-positive subsets. Repertoires with fewer than 30,000 or more than 120,000 public chains were left out of co-occurrence clustering, as were a handful of repertoires with anomalous nucleotide sharing. TCRdb took over this immuneACCESS table, retaining in-frame rearrangements with V and J assigned. Such tables are incomplete; in checked studies, under half of the missing clones stem from an unresolved V gene, and the remainder is unexplained. V and J calls and clone size follow that table, whereas D and trimming were derived from the DNA. Recorded for this sample are tens of thousands of clones; about three quarters of them occurred a single time. The ten largest clones capture around 4.8% of the sample.

Input material: PBMCs. The sequence is built from TRBV13 and TRBJ2-1, and 12 junction bases match TRBD2. This receptor was obtained from a middle-aged man in good health and CMV-seronegative. The sequenced DNA: TGTGCCAGCAGCGACACTAGCGGGAGGCACAATGAGCAGTTCTTC. This gives the protein CASSDTSGRHNEQFF.